These 9 T cell receptor beta chains were all obtained from the same sample, sequenced in a study of cytomegalovirus exposure and HLA in healthy donors. In the PCR, 60 Vbeta and 13 Jbeta primers were used. The protocol was immunoSEQ multiplex PCR, while the TCRdb copy is restricted to in-frame clones and leaves out a portion. The profile covers about 160,000 clones, with 82% appearing a single time and roughly 10% taken by the ten largest. The sample comprised PBMCs. The origin of the receptors is a man aged 45-60 years in good health and CMV-seropositive.

This rearrangement joins TRBV2 to TRBJ2-2; 12 bases are shared with TRBD1. After removal of 9 bases from V and 5 bases from J, the junction contained 4 bases not matched to a gene. Germline V gene lookup returns CDR1 SNHLY and CDR2 FYNNEI. There are 14 residues in the CDR3. CDR3: CARGDRGRTGELFF. CDR3 DNA: TGTGCCAGAGGGGACAGGGGGCGGACCGGGGAGCTGTTTTTT.

The CDR3 protein is CASSPRGGSTEAFF. In DNA form, the CDR3 reads TGTGCCAGCAGCCCTCGCGGGGGAAGCACTGAAGCTTTCTTT. The chain employs TRBV5-4 and TRBJ1-1; TRBD1 is a possible D gene (5 bases). Trimming removed 4 bases at V and 4 bases at J, with 14 bases between. The CDR3 totals 14 residues. Germline-derived CDR1 and CDR2 are SGHNT and YYREEE (reference sequence).

The V gene is TRBV19, the J gene TRBJ1-5, with D hard to call. Germline-derived CDR1 and CDR2 are LNHDA and SQIVND (reference sequence). Between the trimmed V and J ends, which lost 3 bases and 2 bases, there was a span of 14 bases. CDR3 length: 16 residues. The CDR3 protein is CASSILAPGGNQPQHF. CDR3 sequence (DNA): TGTGCCAGTAGTATCTTAGCCCCCGGGGGCAATCAGCCCCAGCATTTT. The full variable domain, its missing parts supplied by reference TRBV19 and TRBJ1-5, is DGGITQSPKYLFRKEGQNVTLSCEQNLNHDAMYWYRQDPGQGLRLIYYSQIVNDFQKGDIAEGYSVSREKKESFPLTVTSAQKNPTAFYLCASSILAPGGNQPQHFGDGTRLSIL.

About this clone: One junction end does not reproduce the germline sequence, and a read error may be involved. The chain is built from TRBV4-3 and TRBJ2-4; no firm D call. This CDR3 has 15 residues. CDR1 is LGHNA and CDR2 is YSLEER in the germline V gene. The CDR3 sequence is CASSQGSSAKNSQYF. CDR3 nucleotides: TGCGCCAGCAGCCAAGGCAGTTCAGCCAAAAACAGTCAGTACTTC.

The gene calls are TRBV19 and TRBJ2-5; D not resolved. The CDR3 has 13 residues. Germline CDR1 LNHDA, CDR2 SQIVND (reference sequence). Trimming pared 7 bases from V and 5 bases from J, leaving 14 bases between. The chain's CDR3 is CASTWAMGETQYF. The CDR3 DNA sequence: TGTGCCAGTACCTGGGCGATGGGCGAGACCCAGTACTTC.

The rearrangement uses TRBV5-1 and TRBJ2-1; 9 nucleotides line up with TRBD2. CDR1 SGHRS and CDR2 YFSETQ come from the germline V gene. The V and J ends lost 2 bases and 0 bases, in that order; junction bases with no gene match: 3. CDR3 length: 16 amino acids. In DNA, the CDR3 is TGCGCCAGCAGCTTAGGACTAGCGAACTCCTACAATGAGCAGTTCTTC. As protein: CASSLGLANSYNEQFF. The full variable domain, its missing parts supplied by reference TRBV5-1 and TRBJ2-1, is KAGVTQTPRYLIKTRGQQVTLSCSPISGHRSVSWYQQTPGQGLQFLFEYFSETQRNKGNFPGRFSGRQFSNSRSEMNVSTLELGDSALYLCASSLGLANSYNEQFFGPGTRLTVL.

The V gene is TRBV30, the J gene TRBJ1-2, with D uncertain. The germline gives CDR1 GTSNPN, CDR2 SVGIG (reference sequence). This CDR3 is 11 amino acids long. V was cut by 4 bases and J by 1 base, with 4 bases left in between. The CDR3 DNA reads as TGTGCCTGGATCAGTAACTATGGCTACACCTTC. It is translated as CAWISNYGYTF.

This clone was observed once. V usage is TRBV4-1 and J usage is TRBJ2-3; 7 bases map to TRBD1. Trimming at V came to 0 bases and at J to 6 bases, leaving 9 bases not matched to a gene. CDR3 length: 16 amino acids. Germline V gene sequence: CDR1 MGHRA, CDR2 YSYEKL. DNA of the CDR3: TGCGCCAGCAGCCAAGAAGGGGGCATGAGTAGGGATACGCAGTATTTT. Translating gives CASSQEGGMSRDTQYF.

This chain uses TRBV7-3 with TRBJ2-2, with D perhaps matching TRBD1 (6 bases). The V gene lost 5 bases and the J gene lost 9 bases, with 22 bases spanning the gap. CDR1 is SGHTA and CDR2 is FQGTGA in the germline V gene. The CDR3 covers 16 residues. CDR3 loop: CASSPRAGVNDRELFF. CDR3 DNA sequence: TGTGCCAGCAGCCCGCGGGCAGGGGTCAACGACCGGGAGCTGTTTTTT.